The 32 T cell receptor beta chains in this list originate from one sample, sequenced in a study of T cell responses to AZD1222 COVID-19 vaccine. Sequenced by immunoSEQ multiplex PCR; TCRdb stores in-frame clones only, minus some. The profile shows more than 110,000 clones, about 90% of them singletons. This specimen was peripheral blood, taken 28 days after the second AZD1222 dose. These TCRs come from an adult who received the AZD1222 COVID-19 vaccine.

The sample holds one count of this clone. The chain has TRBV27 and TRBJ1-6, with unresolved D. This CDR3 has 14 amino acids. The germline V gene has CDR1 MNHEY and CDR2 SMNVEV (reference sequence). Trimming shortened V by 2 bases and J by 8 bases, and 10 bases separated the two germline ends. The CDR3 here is CASSLLVRDSPLHF. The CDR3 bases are TGTGCCAGCAGTTTACTGGTCCGAGATTCACCCCTCCACTTT.

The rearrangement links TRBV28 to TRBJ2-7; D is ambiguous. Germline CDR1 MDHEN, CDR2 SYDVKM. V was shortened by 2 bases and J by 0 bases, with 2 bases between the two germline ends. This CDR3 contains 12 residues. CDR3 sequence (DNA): TGTGCCAGCAGTTTACTCTCCTACGAGCAGTACTTC. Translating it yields CASSLLSYEQYF.

The CDR3 protein is CASSQDLRPTEGYTF. As DNA, the CDR3 is TGCGCCAGCAGCCAAGACCTCCGGCCGACCGAGGGCTACACCTTC. The chain couples TRBV4-1 to TRBJ1-2, with D unclear. Germline loops: CDR1 MGHRA, CDR2 YSYEKL. V was pared by 0 bases and J by 8 bases, with 16 bases between. This CDR3 is built from 15 residues.

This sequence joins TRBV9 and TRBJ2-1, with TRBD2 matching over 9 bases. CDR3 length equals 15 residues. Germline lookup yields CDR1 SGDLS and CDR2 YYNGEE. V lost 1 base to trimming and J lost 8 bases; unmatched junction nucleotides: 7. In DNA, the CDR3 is TGTGCCAGCAGCGTAAAGCGGGAGGTCCCGGATGAGCAGTTCTTC. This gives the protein CASSVKREVPDEQFF.

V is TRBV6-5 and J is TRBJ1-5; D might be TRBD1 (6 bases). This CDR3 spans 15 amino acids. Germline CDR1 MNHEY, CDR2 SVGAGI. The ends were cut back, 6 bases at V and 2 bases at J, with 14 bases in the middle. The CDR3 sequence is CASRGANEGNQPQHF. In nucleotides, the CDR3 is TGTGCCAGCAGGGGGGCGAACGAGGGCAATCAGCCCCAGCATTTT.

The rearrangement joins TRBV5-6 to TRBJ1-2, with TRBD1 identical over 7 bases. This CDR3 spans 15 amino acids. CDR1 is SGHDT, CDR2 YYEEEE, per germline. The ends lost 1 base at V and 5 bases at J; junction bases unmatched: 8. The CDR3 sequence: CASSLRNAGGYGYTF. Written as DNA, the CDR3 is TGTGCCAGCAGCTTGAGAAACGCAGGGGGGTATGGCTACACCTTC.

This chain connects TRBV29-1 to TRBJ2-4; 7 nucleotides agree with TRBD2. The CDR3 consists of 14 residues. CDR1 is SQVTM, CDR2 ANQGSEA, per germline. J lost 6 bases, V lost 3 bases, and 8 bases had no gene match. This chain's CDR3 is CSVEGGREGNIQYF. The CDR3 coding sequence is TGCAGCGTTGAGGGTGGCAGGGAGGGAAACATTCAGTACTTC.

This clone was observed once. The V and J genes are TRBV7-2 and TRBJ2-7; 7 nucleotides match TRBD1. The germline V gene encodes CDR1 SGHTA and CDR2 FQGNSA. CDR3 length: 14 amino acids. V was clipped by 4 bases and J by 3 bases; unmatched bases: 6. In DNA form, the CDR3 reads TGTGCCAGCAGCTCAGAGACAGGGCGCTACGAGCAGTACTTC. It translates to CASSSETGRYEQYF. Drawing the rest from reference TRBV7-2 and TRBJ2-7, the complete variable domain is GAGVSQSPSNKVTEKGKDVELRCDPISGHTALYWYRQSLGQGLEFLIYFQGNSAPDKSGLPSDRFSAERTGGSVSTLTIQRTQQEDSAVYLCASSSETGRYEQYFGPGTRLTVT.

CDR3 sequence (DNA): TGCGCCAGCAGCAAAAGGACCCAAACAGGGGAGCAGTTCTTC. Residues: CASSKRTQTGEQFF. V usage is TRBV4-1 and J usage is TRBJ2-1, with a weak D call TRBD1 (6 bases). The CDR3 extends over 14 amino acids. Germline CDR1 reads MGHRA; CDR2 reads YSYEKL. The germline V and J ends were trimmed by 5 bases and 10 bases, with 18 bases remaining between them.

CDR3 in DNA: TGTGCCAGGCCTTCACCACAGGGGGCTGACTATGGCTACACCTTC. Protein: CARPSPQGADYGYTF. The gene calls are TRBV19 and TRBJ1-2; 9 bases are a match to TRBD1. Trimming cost V 9 bases and J 3 bases; bases outside gene matches: 11. The CDR3 has 15 amino acids. Per germline, CDR1 LNHDA and CDR2 SQIVND (reference sequence). Full variable domain (rest looked up from reference TRBV19 and TRBJ1-2): DGGITQSPKYLFRKEGQNVTLSCEQNLNHDAMYWYRQDPGQGLRLIYYSQIVNDFQKGDIAEGYSVSREKKESFPLTVTSAQKNPTAFYLCARPSPQGADYGYTFGSGTRLTVV.

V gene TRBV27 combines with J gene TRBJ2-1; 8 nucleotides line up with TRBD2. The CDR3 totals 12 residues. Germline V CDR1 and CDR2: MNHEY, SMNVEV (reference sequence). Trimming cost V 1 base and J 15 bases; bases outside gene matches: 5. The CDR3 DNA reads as TGTGCCAGCAGTTTATTAGCGGGGCACCTGTTCTTC. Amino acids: CASSLLAGHLFF.

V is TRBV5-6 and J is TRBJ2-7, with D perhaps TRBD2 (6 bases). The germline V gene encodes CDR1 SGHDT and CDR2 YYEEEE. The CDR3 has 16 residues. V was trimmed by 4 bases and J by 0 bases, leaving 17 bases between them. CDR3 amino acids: CASSPPGSLSSYEQYF. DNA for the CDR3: TGTGCCAGCAGCCCCCCCGGGAGCCTGAGCTCCTACGAGCAGTACTTC.

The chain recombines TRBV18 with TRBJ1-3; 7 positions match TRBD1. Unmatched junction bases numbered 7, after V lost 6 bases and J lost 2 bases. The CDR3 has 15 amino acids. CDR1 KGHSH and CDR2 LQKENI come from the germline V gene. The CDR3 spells CASSPGGTAGNTIYF. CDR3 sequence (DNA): TGTGCCAGCTCCCCGGGAGGGACAGCTGGAAACACCATATATTTT.

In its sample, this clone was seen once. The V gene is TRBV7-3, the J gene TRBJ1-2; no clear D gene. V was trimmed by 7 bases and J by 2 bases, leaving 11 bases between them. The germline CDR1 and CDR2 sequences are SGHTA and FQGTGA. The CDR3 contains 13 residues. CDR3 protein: CASTPGPNYGYTF. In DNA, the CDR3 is TGTGCCAGCACTCCGGGTCCCAACTATGGCTACACCTTC.

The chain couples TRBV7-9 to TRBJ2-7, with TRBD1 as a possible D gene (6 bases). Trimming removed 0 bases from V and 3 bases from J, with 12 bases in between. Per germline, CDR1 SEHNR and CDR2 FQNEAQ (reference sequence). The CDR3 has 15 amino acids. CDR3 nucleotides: TGTGCCAGCAGCTTAGCAACAGGGCCGTTCTACGAGCAGTACTTC. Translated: CASSLATGPFYEQYF.

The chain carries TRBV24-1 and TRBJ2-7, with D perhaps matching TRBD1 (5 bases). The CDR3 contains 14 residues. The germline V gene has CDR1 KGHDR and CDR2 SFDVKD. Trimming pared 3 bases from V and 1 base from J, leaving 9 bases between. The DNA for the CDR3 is TGTGCCACCAGTGATCCCAGGGTTTCCTACGAGCAGTACTTC. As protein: CATSDPRVSYEQYF.

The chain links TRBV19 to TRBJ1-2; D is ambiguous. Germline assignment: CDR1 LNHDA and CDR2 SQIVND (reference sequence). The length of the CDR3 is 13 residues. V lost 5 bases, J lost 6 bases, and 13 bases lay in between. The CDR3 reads CASSAWTDDGYTF. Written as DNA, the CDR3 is TGTGCCAGTAGTGCCTGGACTGATGATGGCTACACCTTC.

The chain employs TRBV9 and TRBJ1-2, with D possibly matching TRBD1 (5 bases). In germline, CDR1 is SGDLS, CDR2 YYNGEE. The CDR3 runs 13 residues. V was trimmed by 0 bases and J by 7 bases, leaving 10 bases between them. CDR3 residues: CASSVGAGSGYTF. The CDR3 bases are TGTGCCAGCAGCGTAGGGGCAGGGAGTGGCTACACCTTC.

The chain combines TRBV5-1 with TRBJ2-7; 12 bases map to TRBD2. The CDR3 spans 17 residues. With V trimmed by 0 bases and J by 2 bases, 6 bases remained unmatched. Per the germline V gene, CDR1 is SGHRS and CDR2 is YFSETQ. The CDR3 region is CASSLASRLAGAYEQYF. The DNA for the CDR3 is TGCGCCAGCAGCTTGGCCAGCCGACTAGCGGGGGCCTACGAGCAGTACTTC.

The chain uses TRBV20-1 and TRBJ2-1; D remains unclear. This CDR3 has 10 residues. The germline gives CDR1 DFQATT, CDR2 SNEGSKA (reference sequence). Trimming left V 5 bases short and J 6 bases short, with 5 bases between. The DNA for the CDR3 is TGCAGTGCTCCCCGCAATGAGCAGTTCTTC. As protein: CSAPRNEQFF.

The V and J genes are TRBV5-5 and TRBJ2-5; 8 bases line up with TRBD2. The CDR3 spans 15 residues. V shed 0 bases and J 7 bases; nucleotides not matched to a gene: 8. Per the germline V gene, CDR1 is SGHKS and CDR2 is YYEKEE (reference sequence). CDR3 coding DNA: TGTGCCAGCAGCTTGGCCAGGATAGCGGGATCGACCCAGTACTTC. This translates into CASSLARIAGSTQYF.

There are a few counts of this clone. CDR3 in DNA: TGTGCCAGCAGTCAGGGGGCCGGACTCCTCTACGAGCAGTACTTC. Its translation: CASSQGAGLLYEQYF. The chain has TRBV6-5 and TRBJ2-7; 8 bases line up with TRBD1. Germline V CDR1 and CDR2: MNHEY, SVGAGI. CDR3 length equals 15 residues. The trim removed 5 bases at V and 3 bases at J, leaving 9 bases unmatched.

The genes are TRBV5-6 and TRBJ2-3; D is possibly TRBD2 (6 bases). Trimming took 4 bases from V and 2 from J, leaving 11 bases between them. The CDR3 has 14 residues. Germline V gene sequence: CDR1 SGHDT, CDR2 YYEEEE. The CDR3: CASSGRRTTDTQYF. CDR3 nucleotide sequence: TGTGCCAGCAGCGGGAGGAGAACCACAGATACGCAGTATTTT.

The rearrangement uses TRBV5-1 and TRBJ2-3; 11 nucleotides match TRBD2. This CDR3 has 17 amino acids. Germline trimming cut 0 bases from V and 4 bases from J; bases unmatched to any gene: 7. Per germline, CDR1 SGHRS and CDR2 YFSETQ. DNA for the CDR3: TGCGCCAGCAGCTTGGACCTAGCGGGAGGCGGGGCAGATACGCAGTATTTT. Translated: CASSLDLAGGGADTQYF.

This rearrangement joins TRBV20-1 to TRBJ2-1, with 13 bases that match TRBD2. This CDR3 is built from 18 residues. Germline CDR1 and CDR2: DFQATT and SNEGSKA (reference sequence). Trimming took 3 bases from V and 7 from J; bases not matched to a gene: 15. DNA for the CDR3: TGCAGTGCTAGTAACGGGACTAGCGGGGAGGGGCCTCGGAATGAGCAGTTCTTC. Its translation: CSASNGTSGEGPRNEQFF.

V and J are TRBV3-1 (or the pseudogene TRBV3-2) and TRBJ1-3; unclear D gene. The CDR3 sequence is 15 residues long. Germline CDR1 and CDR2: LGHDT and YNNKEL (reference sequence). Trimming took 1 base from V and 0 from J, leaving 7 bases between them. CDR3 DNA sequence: TGTGCCAGCAGCCAAGGCGTTTACTCTGGAAACACCATATATTTT. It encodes CASSQGVYSGNTIYF.

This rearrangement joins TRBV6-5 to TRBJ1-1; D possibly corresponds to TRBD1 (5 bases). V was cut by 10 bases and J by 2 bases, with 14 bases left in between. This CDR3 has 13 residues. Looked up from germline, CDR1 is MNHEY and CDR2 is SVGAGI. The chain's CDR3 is CATMTVLNTEAFF. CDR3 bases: TGTGCCACGATGACAGTACTAAACACTGAAGCTTTCTTT.

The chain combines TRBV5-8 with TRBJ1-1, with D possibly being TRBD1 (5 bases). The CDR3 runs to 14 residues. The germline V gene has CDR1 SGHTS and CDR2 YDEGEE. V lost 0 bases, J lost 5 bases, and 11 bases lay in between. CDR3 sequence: CASSLAMRGTEAFF. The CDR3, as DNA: TGTGCCAGCAGCTTGGCCATGAGGGGAACTGAAGCTTTCTTT.

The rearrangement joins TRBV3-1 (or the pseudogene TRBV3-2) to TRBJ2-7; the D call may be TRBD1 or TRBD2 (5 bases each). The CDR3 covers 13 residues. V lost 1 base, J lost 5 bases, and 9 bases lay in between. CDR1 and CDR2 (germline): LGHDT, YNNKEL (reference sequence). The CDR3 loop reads CASSQGGRDEQYF. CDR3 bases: TGTGCCAGCAGCCAAGGGGGACGGGACGAGCAGTACTTC.

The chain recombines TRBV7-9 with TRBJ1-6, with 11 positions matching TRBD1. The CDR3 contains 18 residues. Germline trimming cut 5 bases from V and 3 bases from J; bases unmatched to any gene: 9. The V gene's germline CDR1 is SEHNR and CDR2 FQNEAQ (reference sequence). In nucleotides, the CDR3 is TGTGCCAGCAGCCCTTTGGACAGGGGGCATGACTATAATTCACCCCTCCACTTT. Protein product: CASSPLDRGHDYNSPLHF.

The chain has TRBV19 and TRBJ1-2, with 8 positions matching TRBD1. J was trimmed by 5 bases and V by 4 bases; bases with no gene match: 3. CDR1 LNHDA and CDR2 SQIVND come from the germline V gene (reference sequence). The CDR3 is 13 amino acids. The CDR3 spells CASSTGQGYGYTF. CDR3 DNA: TGTGCCAGTAGTACCGGACAGGGTTATGGCTACACCTTC.

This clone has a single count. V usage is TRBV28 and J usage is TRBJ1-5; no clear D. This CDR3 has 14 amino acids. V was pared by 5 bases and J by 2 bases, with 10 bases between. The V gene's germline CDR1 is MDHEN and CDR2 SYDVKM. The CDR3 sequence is CASSRGLGNQPQHF. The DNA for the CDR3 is TGTGCCAGCAGTCGGGGTTTAGGCAATCAGCCCCAGCATTTT.